One and the same sample provided the 27 T cell receptor beta chains below, sequenced in a study of shared clonotypes between healthy human individuals. Measured with immunoSEQ multiplex PCR; TCRdb has only the in-frame clones, and not every one. The table has about 2 million clones, about 95% seen once. Sequencing used naive CD4+ T cells sorted from blood. As to subset: CD45RA+ positively selected. The source of these receptors is a man aged 18-30 years in good health.

The V gene is TRBV18, the J gene TRBJ2-5; 7 bases map to TRBD1. Germline V gives CDR1 KGHSH, CDR2 LQKENI. The CDR3 sequence is 15 residues long. Trimming removed 0 bases from V and 6 bases from J; junction bases left unmatched: 7. CDR3 DNA: TGTGCCAGCTCACCACCGGGACAGTCAACGAAGACCCAGTACTTC. It encodes CASSPPGQSTKTQYF.

This clone was seen just once. Other nucleotide sequences in the sample specify the same CDR3. The rearrangement links TRBV29-1 to TRBJ1-1; D remains unclear. In germline, CDR1 is SQVTM, CDR2 ANQGSEA. The CDR3 consists of 13 residues. V lost 3 bases to trimming and J lost 1 base, with 9 bases between them. Here the CDR3 reads CSVDGGGNTEAFF. The CDR3 bases are TGCAGCGTTGACGGTGGCGGGAACACTGAAGCTTTCTTT.

The chain recombines TRBV4-1 with TRBJ1-4; D gene unclear. Trimming shortened V by 2 bases and J by 4 bases, and 11 bases separated the two germline ends. The CDR3 runs 15 residues. Germline V gives CDR1 MGHRA, CDR2 YSYEKL. The CDR3 DNA follows: TGCGCCAGCAGCCAACTTGCTCTGGGTAATGAAAAACTGTTTTTT. Translating it yields CASSQLALGNEKLFF.

The CDR3: CASSLRRDSNYGYTF. DNA for the CDR3: TGCGCCAGCAGCTTGCGTCGGGACTCTAACTATGGCTACACCTTC. The gene calls are TRBV5-1 and TRBJ1-2; D is perhaps TRBD1 (5 bases). This CDR3 spans 15 amino acids. Germline V gene sequence: CDR1 SGHRS, CDR2 YFSETQ. V was shortened by 1 base and J by 0 bases, with 10 bases between the two germline ends.

The chain is built from TRBV4-1 and TRBJ2-1; D gene unclear. This CDR3 comprises 17 residues. The ends were cut back, 4 bases at V and 4 bases at J, with 20 bases in the middle. CDR1 is MGHRA, CDR2 YSYEKL, per germline. Written as DNA, the CDR3 is TGCGCCAGCAGCCCCCATTTCACGATACCGGTTTACAATGAGCAGTTCTTC. Protein sequence: CASSPHFTIPVYNEQFF.

V and J are TRBV7-8 and TRBJ1-1, with a tentative D call TRBD1 (6 bases). The CDR3 spans 16 residues. Per the germline V gene, CDR1 is SGHVS and CDR2 is FQNEAQ. Trimming took 0 bases from V and 3 from J, leaving 14 bases between them. This CDR3 is CASSLAGGARDTEAFF. The CDR3 DNA reads TGTGCCAGCAGCTTAGCGGGGGGGGCGCGGGACACTGAAGCTTTCTTT.

CDR3: CAWSPTGKNTEAFF. CDR3 in DNA: TGTGCCTGGAGTCCTACAGGGAAGAACACTGAAGCTTTCTTT. J is TRBJ1-1 and V is TRBV30, with D possibly matching TRBD1 (6 bases). The V gene lost 2 bases and the J gene lost 1 base, with 11 bases spanning the gap. Germline assignment: CDR1 GTSNPN and CDR2 SVGIG (reference sequence). The length of the CDR3 is 14 residues.

For the CDR3, the DNA is TGTGCCAGTAGTACGCCGACTAGCGGGAACTCCTACGAGCAGTACTTC. It translates to CASSTPTSGNSYEQYF. The rearrangement links TRBV19 to TRBJ2-7; 11 bases agree with TRBD2. With 4 bases clipped from V and 0 bases from J, the junction kept 5 bases outside the gene matches. The CDR3 has 16 amino acids. Germline CDR1 LNHDA, CDR2 SQIVND (reference sequence).

The chain links TRBV18 to TRBJ1-6, with D maybe TRBD1 (6 bases). The V end was cut by 5 bases, the J end by 4 bases, with 12 bases between. Germline CDR1 KGHSH, CDR2 LQKENI. The CDR3 has 15 amino acids. The CDR3 loop is CASSGRQEYNSPLHF. The CDR3 nucleotides read TGTGCCAGCTCAGGGAGACAGGAGTATAATTCACCCCTCCACTTT.

The chain employs TRBV19 and TRBJ2-5, with D tentatively TRBD1 (6 bases). The CDR3 extends over 15 amino acids. From germline, CDR1 is LNHDA and CDR2 SQIVND (reference sequence). Between the trimmed V and J ends, which lost 6 bases and 0 bases, there was a span of 14 bases. CDR3: CASSPLTGNQETQYF. CDR3 bases: TGTGCCAGTAGCCCACTGACAGGCAACCAAGAGACCCAGTACTTC.

This clone occurred many times. The sample contains more than one DNA sequence encoding this CDR3. This chain links TRBV2 with TRBJ2-2, with 9 bases aligning to TRBD2. The CDR3 has 16 residues. Trimming took 5 bases from V and 1 from J; bases not matched to a gene: 5. The germline CDR1 and CDR2 sequences are SNHLY and FYNNEI. CDR3 nucleotide sequence: TGTGCCAGCAGTCCCCTAGCGGGGAGGAACACCGGGGAGCTGTTTTTT. Translation gives CASSPLAGRNTGELFF.

With regard to this clone: Other DNA sequences in the same sample also yield this CDR3. The chain links TRBV6-5 to TRBJ1-1; D uncertain. From germline, CDR1 is MNHEY and CDR2 SVGAGI. Trimming removed 2 bases from V and 7 bases from J, with 5 bases in between. This CDR3 is 11 amino acids long. The CDR3 DNA sequence: TGTGCCAGCAGTTACCTGGGTGAAGCTTTCTTT. Protein: CASSYLGEAFF.

The gene calls are TRBV4-3 and TRBJ1-2; D gene unclear. Trimming pared 0 bases from V and 4 bases from J, leaving 12 bases between. The CDR3 consists of 15 residues. Germline V gives CDR1 LGHNA, CDR2 YSLEER. CDR3 DNA sequence: TGCGCCAGCAGCCAAGAGGCGGGCGGATCCTATGGCTACACCTTC. Its protein product is CASSQEAGGSYGYTF.

The chain employs TRBV5-3 and TRBJ1-2, with D possibly being TRBD1 (5 bases). TRBV5-3 has ORF status, its function being uncertain. V lost 5 bases to trimming and J lost 5 bases, with 16 bases between them. CDR3 length: 14 amino acids. The CDR3 loop reads CARREGPLFYGYTF. CDR3 nucleotide sequence: TGTGCCAGAAGAGAGGGACCCTTATTTTATGGCTACACCTTC.

This clone came up once. Other DNA variants within this sample encode the same CDR3. The J gene is TRBJ2-5, the V gene TRBV6-5; 7 bases are a match to TRBD2. The CDR3 is 14 amino acids. Trimming took 0 bases from V and 5 from J; bases not matched to a gene: 3. Germline V lookup: CDR1 MNHEY, CDR2 SVGAGI. CDR3 in amino acids: CASSYSGGMETQYF. DNA of the CDR3: TGTGCCAGCAGTTACTCGGGAGGGATGGAGACCCAGTACTTC.

This clone was detected once. The chain joins TRBV29-1 to TRBJ2-5; D is uncertain. The CDR3 is made up of 14 amino acids. From germline, CDR1 is SQVTM and CDR2 ANQGSEA. Trimming left V 4 bases short and J 1 base short, with 13 bases between. CDR3 sequence reads: CSVVGRTLQETQYF. CDR3 coding DNA: TGCAGCGTTGTCGGCAGAACCCTCCAAGAGACCCAGTACTTC. The full variable domain, rest sourced from reference TRBV29-1 and TRBJ2-5, is SAVISQKPSRDICQRGTSLTIQCQVDSQVTMMFWYRQQPGQSLTLIATANQGSEATYESGFVIDKFPISRPNLTFSTLTVSNMSPEDSSIYLCSVVGRTLQETQYFGPGTRLLVL.

This clone appeared many times. The chain joins TRBV18 to TRBJ1-1; D call uncertain. Germline V gene lookup returns CDR1 KGHSH and CDR2 LQKENI. The CDR3 totals 14 residues. V lost 1 base and J 0 bases, leaving 6 bases between the germline ends. The CDR3 bases are TGTGCCAGCTCACCACGAGAGGTGAACACTGAAGCTTTCTTT. Its protein product is CASSPREVNTEAFF.

A remark on this clone: At one boundary the junction diverges from the germline segment, which might be a read error. This rearrangement joins TRBV7-7 to TRBJ2-2, with D possibly being TRBD2 (6 bases). The CDR3 covers 16 residues. Germline V gene sequence: CDR1 SSHAT, CDR2 FNYEAQ (reference sequence). The CDR3 bases are TGTGCTAGCAGCTTAAATACGGGAGTGAACACCGGGGAGCTGTTTTTT. Residues: CASSLNTGVNTGELFF.

A word on this clone: The same CDR3 is also encoded by other DNA sequences in this sample. The chain links TRBV6-1 to TRBJ1-1; no clear D gene. The germline CDR1 and CDR2 sequences are MNHNS and SASEGT. V lost 8 bases, J lost 1 base, and 8 bases lay in between. The CDR3 runs 12 residues. Here the CDR3 DNA reads TGTGCCAGCCGTCGGGGGAACACTGAAGCTTTCTTT. The encoded protein is CASRRGNTEAFF.

The J gene is TRBJ2-3, the V gene TRBV27, with D perhaps matching TRBD2 (6 bases). Trimming took off 0 bases at V and 4 bases at J, with 8 bases between the two ends. Per germline, CDR1 MNHEY and CDR2 SMNVEV (reference sequence). CDR3 length equals 14 residues. DNA of the CDR3: TGTGCCAGCAGTTTATCCTGGGGGGCAGATACGCAGTATTTT. Encoded protein: CASSLSWGADTQYF.

This rearrangement joins TRBV11-2 to TRBJ2-5; D tentatively fits TRBD1 or TRBD2 (6 bases each). This CDR3 is built from 15 residues. V lost 1 base, J lost 4 bases, and 13 bases lay in between. Germline V gives CDR1 SGHAT, CDR2 FQNNGV. The CDR3 DNA follows: TGTGCCAGCAGCTTAGGGGGGGCACAGGTAGAGACCCAGTACTTC. Translated, it gives CASSLGGAQVETQYF.

Details on this clone: This may arise from a read error, as a much more abundant clone is one base away. The same CDR3 can be traced to other DNA sequences in this sample. The chain couples TRBV20-1 to TRBJ2-7; no clear D. Trimming cost V 5 bases and J 2 bases, with 4 bases left between them. The CDR3 length is 10 residues. CDR1 and CDR2 from the germline V gene are DFQATT and SNEGSKA (reference sequence). The CDR3 nucleotides read TGCAGTGCTGGGGCCTACGAGCAGTACTTC. Protein sequence: CSAGAYEQYF.

V and J are TRBV13 and TRBJ2-3; the D is unclear. V was clipped by 5 bases and J by 2 bases, with 14 bases between them. Germline CDR1 is PRHDT and CDR2 is FYEKMQ (reference sequence). This CDR3 comprises 15 residues. In DNA form, the CDR3 reads TGTGCCAGCAGCCCTCGAGTAGACCTCACAGATACGCAGTATTTT. Protein: CASSPRVDLTDTQYF.

This chain links TRBV25-1 with TRBJ2-1; 7 bases map to TRBD1. J lost 1 base, V lost 4 bases, and 7 bases had no gene match. Per germline, CDR1 MGHDK and CDR2 SYGVNS. The CDR3 covers 16 residues. The CDR3 here is CASSAAGGQSYNEQFF. The CDR3 DNA is TGTGCCAGCAGTGCCGCAGGGGGACAATCCTACAATGAGCAGTTCTTC.

V gene TRBV7-8 combines with J gene TRBJ2-1; a possible D gene is TRBD2 (6 bases). The CDR3 extends over 17 amino acids. V lost 4 bases and J lost 2, with 18 bases in between. Germline loops: CDR1 SGHVS, CDR2 FQNEAQ. This chain's CDR3 is CASSWHTGTDPYNEQFF. CDR3 nucleotide sequence: TGTGCCAGCAGCTGGCACACCGGGACTGACCCCTACAATGAGCAGTTCTTC.

This clone was recorded only once. J is TRBJ2-7 and V is TRBV5-1, with D perhaps matching TRBD1 (6 bases). The CDR3 consists of 14 residues. CDR1 and CDR2 (germline): SGHRS, YFSETQ. Trimming left V 5 bases short and J 1 base short, with 13 bases between. CDR3 sequence reads: CASRRWDTSYEQYF. CDR3 in DNA: TGCGCCAGCAGGAGGTGGGACACGTCCTACGAGCAGTACTTC.

The V call is TRBV10-3, the J call TRBJ2-5; D uncertain. V lost 11 bases and J lost 5, with 9 bases in between. Germline V gene data show CDR1 as ENHRY and CDR2 as SYGVKD. This CDR3 has 10 amino acids. The CDR3 loop is CAVGRETQYF. Here the CDR3 DNA reads TGTGCCGTGGGAAGGGAGACCCAGTACTTC.